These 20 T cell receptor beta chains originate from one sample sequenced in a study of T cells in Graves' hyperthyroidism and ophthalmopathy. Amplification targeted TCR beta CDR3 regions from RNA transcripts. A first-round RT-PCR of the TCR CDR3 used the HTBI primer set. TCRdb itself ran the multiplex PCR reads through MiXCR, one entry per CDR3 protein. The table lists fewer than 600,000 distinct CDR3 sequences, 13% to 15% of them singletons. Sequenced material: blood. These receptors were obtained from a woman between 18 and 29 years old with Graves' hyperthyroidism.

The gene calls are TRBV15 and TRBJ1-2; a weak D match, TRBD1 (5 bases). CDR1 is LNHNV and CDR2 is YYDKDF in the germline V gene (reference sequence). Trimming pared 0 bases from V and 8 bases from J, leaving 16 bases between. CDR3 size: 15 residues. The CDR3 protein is CATSREGIGADGYTF. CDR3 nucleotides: TGTGCCACCAGCAGAGAGGGAATAGGGGCCGACGGCTACACCTTC.

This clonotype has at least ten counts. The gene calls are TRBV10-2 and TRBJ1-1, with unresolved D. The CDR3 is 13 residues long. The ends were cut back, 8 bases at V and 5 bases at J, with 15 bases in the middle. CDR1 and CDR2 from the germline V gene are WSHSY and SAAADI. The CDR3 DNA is TGCGCCAGCTCGGATCGCTTTCTTACTGAAGCTTTCTTT. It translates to CASSDRFLTEAFF.

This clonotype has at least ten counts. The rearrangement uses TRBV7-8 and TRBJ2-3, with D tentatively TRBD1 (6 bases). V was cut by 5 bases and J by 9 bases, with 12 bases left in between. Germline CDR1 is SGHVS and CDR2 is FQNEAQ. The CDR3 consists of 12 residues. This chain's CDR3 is CASSTRQDTQYF. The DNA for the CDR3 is TGTGCCAGCAGCACCCGACAGGACACGCAGTATTTT.

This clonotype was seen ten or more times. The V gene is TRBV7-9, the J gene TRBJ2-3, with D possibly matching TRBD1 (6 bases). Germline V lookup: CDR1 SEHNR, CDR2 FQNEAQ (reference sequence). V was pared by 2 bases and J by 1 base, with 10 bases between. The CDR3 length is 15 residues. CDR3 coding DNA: TGTGCCAGCAGCTTATCAGGGGTGGGCACAGATACGCAGTATTTT. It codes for CASSLSGVGTDTQYF.

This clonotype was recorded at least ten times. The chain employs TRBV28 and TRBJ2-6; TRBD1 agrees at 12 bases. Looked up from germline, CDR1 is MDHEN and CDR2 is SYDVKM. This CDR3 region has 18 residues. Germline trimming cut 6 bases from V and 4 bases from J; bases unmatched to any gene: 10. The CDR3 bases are TGTGCCAGCAGCTTCTGGGGACAGGGGGCGGAAGGGGCCAACGTCCTGACTTTC. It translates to CASSFWGQGAEGANVLTF.

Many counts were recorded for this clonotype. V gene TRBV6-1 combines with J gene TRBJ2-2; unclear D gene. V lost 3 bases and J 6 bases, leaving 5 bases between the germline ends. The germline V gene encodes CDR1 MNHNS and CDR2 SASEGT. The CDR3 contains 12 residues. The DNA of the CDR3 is TGTGCCAGCAGTGATGGTGCCGGGGAGCTGTTTTTT. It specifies CASSDGAGELFF.

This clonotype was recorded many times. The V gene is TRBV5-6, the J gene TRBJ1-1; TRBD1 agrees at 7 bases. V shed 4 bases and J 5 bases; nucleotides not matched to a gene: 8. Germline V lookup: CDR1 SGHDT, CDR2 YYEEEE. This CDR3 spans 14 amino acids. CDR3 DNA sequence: TGTGCCAGCAGCCAGGGAGGGGGCTTTACTGAAGCTTTCTTT. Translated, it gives CASSQGGGFTEAFF.

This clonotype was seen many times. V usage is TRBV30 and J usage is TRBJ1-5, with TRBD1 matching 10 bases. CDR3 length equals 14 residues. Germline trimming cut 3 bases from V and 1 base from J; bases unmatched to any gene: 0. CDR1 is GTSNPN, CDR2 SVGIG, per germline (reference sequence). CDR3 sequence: CAWRGQGSNQPQHF. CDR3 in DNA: TGTGCCTGGAGGGGACAGGGGAGCAATCAGCCCCAGCATTTT.

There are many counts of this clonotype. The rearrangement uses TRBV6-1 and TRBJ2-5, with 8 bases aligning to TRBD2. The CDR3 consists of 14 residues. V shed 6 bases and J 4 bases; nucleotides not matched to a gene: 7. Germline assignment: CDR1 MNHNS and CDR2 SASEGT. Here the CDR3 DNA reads TGTGCCAGCAGACGAGCGGGAGACAGAGAGACCCAGTACTTC. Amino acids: CASRRAGDRETQYF.

CDR3 in DNA: TGTGCCAGCAGCCGGACAGTATCGTCCTCCTACGAGCAGTACTTC. Its protein product is CASSRTVSSSYEQYF. The rearrangement links TRBV6-1 to TRBJ2-7; weak D call: TRBD1 (6 bases). Germline loops: CDR1 MNHNS, CDR2 SASEGT. The V gene lost 6 bases and the J gene lost 0 bases, with 15 bases spanning the gap. The CDR3 spans 15 residues.

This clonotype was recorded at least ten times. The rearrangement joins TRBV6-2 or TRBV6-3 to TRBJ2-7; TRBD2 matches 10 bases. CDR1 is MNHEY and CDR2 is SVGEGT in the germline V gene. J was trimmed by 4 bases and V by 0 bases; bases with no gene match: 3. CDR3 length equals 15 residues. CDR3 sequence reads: CASSYSGLAWYEQYV. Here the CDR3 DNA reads TGTGCCAGCAGTTACTCGGGACTAGCGTGGTACGAGCAGTACGTC.

This chain's CDR3 is CASSLPREKGSPLHF. CDR3 bases: TGTGCCAGCAGTCTACCAAGGGAAAAGGGTTCACCCCTCCACTTT. The chain employs TRBV28 and TRBJ1-6; D is uncertain. This CDR3 comprises 15 residues. V was shortened by 5 bases and J by 9 bases, with 17 bases between the two germline ends. The germline gives CDR1 MDHEN, CDR2 SYDVKM.

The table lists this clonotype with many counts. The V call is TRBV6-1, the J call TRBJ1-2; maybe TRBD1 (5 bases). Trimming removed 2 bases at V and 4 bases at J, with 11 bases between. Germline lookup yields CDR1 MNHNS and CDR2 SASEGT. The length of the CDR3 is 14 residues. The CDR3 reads CASSENGHVYGYTF. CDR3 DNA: TGTGCCAGCAGTGAAAACGGACACGTCTATGGCTACACCTTC.

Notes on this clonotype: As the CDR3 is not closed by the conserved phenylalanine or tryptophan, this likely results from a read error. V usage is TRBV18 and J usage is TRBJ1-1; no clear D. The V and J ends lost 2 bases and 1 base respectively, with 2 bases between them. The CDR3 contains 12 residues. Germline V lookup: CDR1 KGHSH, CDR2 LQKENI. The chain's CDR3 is CASSPRNTEAFV. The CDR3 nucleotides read TGTGCCAGCTCACCAAGGAACACTGAAGCTTTCGTT.

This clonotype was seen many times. This CDR3 reads CAGKTGTGGTSNYGYTF. CDR3 sequence (DNA): TGTGCCGGCAAAACGGGGACAGGTGGGACGTCTAACTATGGCTACACCTTC. The rearrangement uses TRBV2 and TRBJ1-2, with 8 bases matching TRBD1. The junction had 17 bases not matched to a gene; V was cut back by 11 bases and J by 0 bases. Germline values: CDR1 SNHLY, CDR2 FYNNEI. This CDR3 has 17 amino acids. Full variable domain (remainder filled in from reference TRBV2 and TRBJ1-2): EPEVTQTPSHQVTQMGQEVILRCVPISNHLYFYWYRQILGQKVEFLVSFYNNEISEKSEIFDDQFSVERPDGSNFTLKIRSTKLEDSAMYFCAGKTGTGGTSNYGYTFGSGTRLTVV.

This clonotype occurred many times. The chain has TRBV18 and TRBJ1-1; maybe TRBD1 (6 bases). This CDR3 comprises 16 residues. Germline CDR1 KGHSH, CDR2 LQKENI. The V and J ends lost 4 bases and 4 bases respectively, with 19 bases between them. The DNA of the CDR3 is TGTGCCAGCTCACTTAGACAGGAGGGATACGGCACTGAAGCTTTCTTT. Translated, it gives CASSLRQEGYGTEAFF.

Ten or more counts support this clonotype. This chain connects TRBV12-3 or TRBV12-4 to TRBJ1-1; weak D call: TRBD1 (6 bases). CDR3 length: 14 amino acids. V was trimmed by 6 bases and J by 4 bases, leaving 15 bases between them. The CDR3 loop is CASSQTGRGTEAFF. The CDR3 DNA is TGTGCCAGCAGCCAAACAGGGAGGGGCACTGAAGCTTTCTTT.

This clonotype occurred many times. In DNA form, the CDR3 reads TGTGCCAGCAGCCAGGCCGGACTGCTAGGAAACATTCAGTACTTC. Protein product: CASSQAGLLGNIQYF. The chain carries TRBV3-1 and TRBJ2-4, with D perhaps matching TRBD2 (5 bases). The V gene's germline CDR1 is LGHDT and CDR2 YNNKEL (reference sequence). This CDR3 region has 15 residues. V gave up 3 bases and J gave up 6 bases, with 15 bases separating them.

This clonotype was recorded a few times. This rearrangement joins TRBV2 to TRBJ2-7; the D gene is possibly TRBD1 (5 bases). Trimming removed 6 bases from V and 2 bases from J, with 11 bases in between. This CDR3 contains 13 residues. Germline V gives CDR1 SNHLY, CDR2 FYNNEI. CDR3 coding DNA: TGTGCCAGCAGGGGTTCAGGGACCTACGAGCAGTACGTC. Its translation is CASRGSGTYEQYV.

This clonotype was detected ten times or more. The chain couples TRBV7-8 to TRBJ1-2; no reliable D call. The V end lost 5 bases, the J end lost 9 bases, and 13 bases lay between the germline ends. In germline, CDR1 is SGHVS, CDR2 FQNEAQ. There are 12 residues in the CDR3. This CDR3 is CASSAAPGSYTF. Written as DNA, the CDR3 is TGTGCCAGCAGCGCCGCCCCTGGAAGCTACACCTTC.